This TCR beta chain was sequenced for a study of T cells in Graves' hyperthyroidism and ophthalmopathy (dated by TCRdb to between 2018 and 2021). Concerning the study at large: Peripheral blood samples were taken at initial diagnosis, before any treatment was given. To identify distinguishing TCR V-J signatures, a discovery cohort of 100 patients was used, comprising 43 with Graves' ophthalmopathy and some 57 with stable Graves' hyperthyroidism. Thyroid tissue and blood T-cell repertoires from about six Graves' hyperthyroidism patients were also compared in the study. For training and testing, the approximately 92 patients in the discovery cohort were randomly divided in a 7:3 ratio. Prospective prediction of ophthalmopathy was tested in an independent validation cohort consisting of 18 hyperthyroidism patients and some 16 patients who later progressed to ophthalmopathy. The paper reports TCR Vbeta CDR3 sequencing of roughly 140 peripheral blood samples: some 41 ophthalmopathy, around 80 hyperthyroidism and approximately 17 progressor patients. After sampling, hyperthyroidism patients received methimazole starting at 30 mg daily, and ophthalmopathy patients received high-dose intravenous methylprednisolone.

Study-level results and caveats: No statistical method was used to set the sample size in advance, and investigators knew the group allocation. Ophthalmopathy was separated from stable hyperthyroidism by a 13 V-J signature model, with over 85% sensitivity and roughly 81% specificity obtained in cross-validation and 80%/75% obtained in testing. During validation, the model predicted progression to ophthalmopathy a median of about 5.9 months ahead of onset, with almost 71% sensitivity and 72.22% specificity. Blood samples also contained most of the expanded thyroid clonotypes (frequency above 0.001), which suggests that blood repertoires may reflect thyroid immune responses.

Moderately to severely active disease, a Clinical Activity Score of at least 3, a NOSPECS grade of at least 4, and a duration under 3 months were present in ophthalmopathy patients. Any patient with an uncontrolled infection, another autoimmune disease, pregnancy or lactation was excluded. Diagnoses relied on clinical symptoms, serum thyroxine and TRAb, thyroid ultrasound and orbital computed tomography. PBMCs were isolated from 10 ml of fresh peripheral blood by Ficoll-Paque density gradient centrifugation. Trizol reagent was used to extract total RNA, and RNA quality was then checked on an Agilent 2100 Bioanalyzer. As regards this clonotype: No cognate antigen has been identified for it. Base qualities are not recorded, but no much larger clone differs from it by a single base.

Clipping removes 6 bases from V and 4 bases from J, with 11 as the unmatched junction base count. CDR1 and CDR2 are read off the germline V gene (reference sequence) as MNHEY and SMNVEV. Reading from cysteine to phenylalanine, the CDR3 counts 15 amino acids. Only the CDR3 part of the read is kept: 45 bases, read in frame from the first base. Amplification of TCR beta CDR3 regions was carried out from RNA transcripts. The TCR CDR3 was subjected to a first round of RT-PCR using the HTBI primer set and the Qiagen OneStep RT-PCR kit. The libraries were constructed in a second round of multiplex PCR and then size-selected and purified. Paired-end sequencing of the libraries was performed with 100 bp reads on an Illumina HiSeq2000. For the original study's pipeline: SOAPnuke was used to process the raw data, removing reads that contained adapters or uncalled bases, had a mean Phred below 15, or lacked an exact match to the constant primer or identifier. COPE v1.2.5 was used to merge high-quality paired reads, and clonotypes were defined as unique nucleotide sequences. MiTCR v1.1 was used to align clonotypes to the IMGT TRBV, TRBD and TRBJ reference segments. The analysis was restricted to V-J combinations with a frequency above 0.0001, which together covered 99.2% of the repertoires. The TCS score was defined as the ratio of F50 (clonal expansion) to E x V (chaos), calculated using BLOSUM62-based TCRdist between CDR3 peptides within each V-J. Welch's t-statistics and random forest reduced roughly 540 V-J features to 13, which were used in a naive Bayes classifier (R e1071). TCRdb trimmed the raw reads at Q25, called clones with MiXCR and kept productive beta chains. Rows matching on CDR3 protein sequence are summarized as one entry with the most common DNA and genes. The V and J calls were determined by TCRdb, not by the authors. This sample holds 600,000 or so distinct CDR3 sequences; about 15% were observed only once. Around 13% of the sample is taken by the ten largest.

Recombination joined TRBV27 with TRBJ1-1, with 7 central nucleotides matching TRBD1. The material sequenced was blood. The TCR originated in a woman aged 50 to 60 with Graves' ophthalmopathy. DNA sequence: TGTGCCAGCAGACCTGAGGGGGCGCTGAGCACTGAAGCTTTCTTT. This is translated as CASRPEGALSTEAFF.